This record looks at one T cell receptor (beta chain) sequence and its context. This sample was included in a study of blood T cell repertoires in COVID-19. Residents of 24 US areas, aged roughly 18 to 89 years, made up the participants. The CDR3 length is 17 residues. The V segment lost 0 bases and the J segment 5 bases; nucleotides outside the gene matches: 8. Germline V gene sequence: CDR1 MNHEY, CDR2 SVGEGT. Clones were sequenced by immunoSEQ multiplex PCR, and TCRdb holds only the in-frame ones, with some missing. The data show over 300,000 clones, approximately 89% seen once. The receptor's source is a woman aged 40 to 55 who had recovered from COVID-19. Source material: PBMCs or T cells enriched from blood (not recorded which). This chain uses TRBV6-2 or TRBV6-3 with TRBJ2-7; 12 nucleotides agree with TRBD2. The CDR3 loop is CASSYSPTSGGFNEQYF. CDR3 coding DNA: TGTGCCAGCAGTTACTCCCCGACTAGCGGGGGTTTTAACGAGCAGTACTTC.